The clone carrying this TCR beta chain occurred many times. The sample belongs to a study of T cells in Graves' hyperthyroidism and ophthalmopathy. TCR beta CDR3 sequences were amplified from RNA transcripts. HTBI primers were employed in a first-round RT-PCR of the TCR CDR3. TCRdb fed the multiplex PCR reads into MiXCR, producing one record per CDR3 protein. In the table there are more than 350,000 distinct CDR3 sequences, roughly 15% of which are singletons. Ophthalmopathy cases scored 3 or more on the Clinical Activity Score and 4 or more on NOSPECS grade, with duration below 3 months. Orbital computed tomography, thyroid ultrasound, serum thyroxine and TRAb, and clinical symptoms together informed the diagnoses. The source material was blood. The receptor was isolated from a woman aged 55-70 years with Graves' ophthalmopathy.

The DNA for the CDR3 is TGTGCCAGCAGCGTAGGGGAGGGCGCGTCCTACGAGCAGTACTTC. The encoded protein is CASSVGEGASYEQYF. V gene TRBV9 combines with J gene TRBJ2-7; 7 positions agree with TRBD2. V trimming: 0 bases; J trimming: 1 base; junction bases outside the gene matches: 4. This CDR3 is 15 amino acids long. CDR1 and CDR2 (germline): SGDLS, YYNGEE.